This T cell receptor beta chain was recorded in a study of shared clonotypes between healthy human individuals. Study-wide results and limits: Few donors restricted represented genetic and exposure-history diversity.

Concerning this clone itself: The antigen is unknown.

Here immunoSEQ multiplex PCR was the method, and the copy in TCRdb shows in-frame clones only, minus some. This sample carries fewer than 650,000 clones, around 78% of them seen once, and the ten largest clones take more than 10%. This CDR3 has 14 amino acids. Germline V CDR1 and CDR2: SQVTM, ANQGSEA. Trimming at V came to 4 bases and at J to 6 bases, leaving 10 bases not matched to a gene. Donors, healthy HIV-negative adults, lacked recent acute infections or vaccinations. Samples left unsorted employed around 90 million PBMCs for genomic DNA. The specimen was PBMCs. The chain combines TRBV29-1 with TRBJ1-2, with 8 bases matching TRBD1. This receptor was taken from a woman in her thirties or forties in good health. Some clones in this sample may be carry-over from other donors' samples. As DNA, the CDR3 is TGCAGCGTTGGGGCAGGGGGCGCCCAAGATGGCTACACCTTC. Encoded protein: CSVGAGGAQDGYTF.